The next 9 T cell receptor beta chains were all read from a single sample in a study of shared clonotypes between healthy human individuals. Sequencing was performed with immunoSEQ multiplex PCR; in TCRdb, only in-frame clones are kept and a portion is missing. The sample holds 600,000 to 750,000 clones, more than 70% seen once. Sequencing input: memory CD4+ T cells sorted from blood. Subset denoted: CD45RA-negative fraction. The receptors here all came from a woman between 25 and 40 years old in good health.

The rearrangement links TRBV5-1 to TRBJ2-7; 8 nucleotides align to TRBD1. The CDR3 extends over 13 amino acids. Unmatched junction bases numbered 9, after V lost 8 bases and J lost 5 bases. Germline CDR1 SGHRS, CDR2 YFSETQ. CDR3 sequence: CASLGQGLNEQYF. As DNA, the CDR3 is TGCGCCAGTCTAGGACAGGGACTCAACGAGCAGTACTTC.

This chain connects TRBV25-1 to TRBJ2-3; no definite D call. The CDR3 extends over 12 amino acids. The germline CDR1 and CDR2 sequences are MGHDK and SYGVNS. The V end was cut by 5 bases, the J end by 4 bases, with 7 bases between. The CDR3 DNA reads TGTGCCAGCAGTCACCGCGCAGATACGCAGTATTTT. Residues: CASSHRADTQYF. The full variable domain, in which reference TRBV25-1 and TRBJ2-3 provide the parts outside the CDR3, is EADIYQTPRYLVIGTGKKITLECSQTMGHDKMYWYQQDPGMELHLIHYSYGVNSTEKGDLSSESTVSRIRTEHFPLTLESARPSHTSQYLCASSHRADTQYFGPGTRLTVL.

V is TRBV7-9 and J is TRBJ2-3, with D uncertain. Germline loops: CDR1 SEHNR, CDR2 FQNEAQ (reference sequence). The CDR3 extends over 12 amino acids. Trimming took 2 bases from V and 4 from J, leaving 4 bases between them. The CDR3 region has the DNA TGTGCCAGCAGCTTAATTTCAGATACGCAGTATTTT. This codes for CASSLISDTQYF. The full variable domain, with the rest looked up from reference TRBV7-9 and TRBJ2-3, is DTGVSQNPRHKITKRGQNVTFRCDPISEHNRLYWYRQTLGQGPEFLTYFQNEAQLEKSRLLSDRFSAERPKGSFSTLEIQRTEQGDSAMYLCASSLISDTQYFGPGTRLTVL.

The chain recombines TRBV6-4 with TRBJ2-3, with 7 bases matching TRBD2. V was clipped by 2 bases and J by 3 bases; unmatched bases: 2. The germline CDR1 and CDR2 sequences are MRHNA and SNTAGT. The length of the CDR3 is 14 residues. For the CDR3, the DNA is TGTGCCAGCAGTGACGGGGGGGAGACAGATACGCAGTATTTT. This gives the protein CASSDGGETDTQYF.

The gene calls are TRBV2 and TRBJ1-5; no definite D call. The germline V gene encodes CDR1 SNHLY and CDR2 FYNNEI. This CDR3 region has 15 residues. The ends were cut back, 1 base at V and 1 base at J, with 8 bases in the middle. Here the CDR3 reads CASSEDAGSNQPQHF. The CDR3 DNA follows: TGTGCCAGCAGTGAAGATGCAGGAAGCAATCAGCCCCAGCATTTT.

The chain links TRBV7-9 to TRBJ1-4; 7 positions agree with TRBD1. The CDR3 is 14 amino acids. With 5 bases clipped from V and 1 base from J, the junction kept 1 base outside the gene matches. Germline V gives CDR1 SEHNR, CDR2 FQNEAQ (reference sequence). CDR3 sequence (DNA): TGTGCCAGCAGCCACAGGGGAACTAATGAAAAACTGTTTTTT. The encoded protein is CASSHRGTNEKLFF. The full variable domain, rest sourced from reference TRBV7-9 and TRBJ1-4, is DTGVSQNPRHKITKRGQNVTFRCDPISEHNRLYWYRQTLGQGPEFLTYFQNEAQLEKSRLLSDRFSAERPKGSFSTLEIQRTEQGDSAMYLCASSHRGTNEKLFFGSGTQLSVL.

With regard to this clone: This sample also contains other DNA sequences that code for the same CDR3. The rearrangement joins TRBV6-5 to TRBJ2-3; tentative D call: TRBD2 (6 bases). CDR1 and CDR2 (germline): MNHEY, SVGAGI. CDR3 length: 15 amino acids. The V end was cut by 2 bases, the J end by 1 base, with 10 bases between. The CDR3 protein is CASSYRASGTDTQYF. The CDR3 coding sequence is TGTGCCAGCAGTTACAGGGCTAGCGGCACAGATACGCAGTATTTT.

This clone occurred a few times. In the same sample, other DNA sequences code for this CDR3. V is TRBV5-8 and J is TRBJ1-2; possibly TRBD1 for D (5 bases). Deletions cut 5 bases from V and 5 bases from J, with 16 bases between. Germline V CDR1 and CDR2: SGHTS, YDEGEE. This CDR3 has 14 residues. The CDR3 protein is CASSREGRWYGYTF. The CDR3 nucleotides are TGTGCCAGCAGTCGAGAGGGGCGGTGGTATGGCTACACCTTC.

The CDR3 here is CASSHSSDFPETQYF. The CDR3 nucleotides are TGTGCCAGCAGCCATAGTTCCGATTTCCCAGAGACCCAGTACTTC. The V call is TRBV14, the J call TRBJ2-5, with D uncertain. Trimming stripped 3 bases from V and 4 bases from J, with 15 bases between. CDR1 SGHDN and CDR2 FVKESK come from the germline V gene. CDR3 length: 15 amino acids.